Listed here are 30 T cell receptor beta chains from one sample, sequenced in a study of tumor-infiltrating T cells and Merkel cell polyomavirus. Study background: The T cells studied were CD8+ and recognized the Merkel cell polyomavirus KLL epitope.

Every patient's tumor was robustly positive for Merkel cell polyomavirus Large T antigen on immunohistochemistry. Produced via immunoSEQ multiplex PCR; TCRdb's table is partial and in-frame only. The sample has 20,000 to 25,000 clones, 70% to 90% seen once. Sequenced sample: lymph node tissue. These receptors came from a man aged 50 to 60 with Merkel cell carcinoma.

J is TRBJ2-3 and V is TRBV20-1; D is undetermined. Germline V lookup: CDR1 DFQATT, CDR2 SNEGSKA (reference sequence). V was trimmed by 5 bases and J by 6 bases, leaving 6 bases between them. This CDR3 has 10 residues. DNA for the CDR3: TGCAGTGCTCGTCTGGATACGCAGTATTTT. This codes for CSARLDTQYF.

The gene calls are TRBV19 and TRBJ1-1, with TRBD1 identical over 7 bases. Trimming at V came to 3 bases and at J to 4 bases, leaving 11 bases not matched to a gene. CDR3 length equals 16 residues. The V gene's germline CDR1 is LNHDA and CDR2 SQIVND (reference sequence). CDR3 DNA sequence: TGTGCCAGTAGTATCTTCTTCACGGCAGGGGGCACTGAAGCTTTCTTT. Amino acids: CASSIFFTAGGTEAFF.

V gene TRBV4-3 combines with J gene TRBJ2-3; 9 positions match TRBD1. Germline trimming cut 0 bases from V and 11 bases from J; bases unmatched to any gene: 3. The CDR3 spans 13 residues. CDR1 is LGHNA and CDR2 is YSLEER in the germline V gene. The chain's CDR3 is CASSQDDRGEQYF. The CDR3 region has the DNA TGCGCCAGCAGCCAAGATGACAGGGGGGAGCAGTATTTT.

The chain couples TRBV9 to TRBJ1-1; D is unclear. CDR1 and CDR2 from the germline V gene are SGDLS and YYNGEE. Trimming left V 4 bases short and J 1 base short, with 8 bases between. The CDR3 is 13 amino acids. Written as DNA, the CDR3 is TGTGCCAGCAGCAGAGAATCGAACACTGAAGCTTTCTTT. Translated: CASSRESNTEAFF.

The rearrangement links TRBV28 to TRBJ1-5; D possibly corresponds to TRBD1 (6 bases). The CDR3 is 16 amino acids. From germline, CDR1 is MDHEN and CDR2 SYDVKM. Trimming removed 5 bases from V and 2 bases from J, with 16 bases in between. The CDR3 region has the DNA TGTGCCAGCAGTCCCCCGGGGGGCATGGGCAATCAGCCCCAGCATTTT. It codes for CASSPPGGMGNQPQHF.

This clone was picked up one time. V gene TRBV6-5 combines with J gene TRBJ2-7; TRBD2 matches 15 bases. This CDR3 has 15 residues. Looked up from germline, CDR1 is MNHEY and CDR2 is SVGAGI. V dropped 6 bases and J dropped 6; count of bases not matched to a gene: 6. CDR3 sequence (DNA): TGTGCCAGCAGGTCAGGACTAGCGGGAGGGCCCGAGCAGTACTTC. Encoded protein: CASRSGLAGGPEQYF.

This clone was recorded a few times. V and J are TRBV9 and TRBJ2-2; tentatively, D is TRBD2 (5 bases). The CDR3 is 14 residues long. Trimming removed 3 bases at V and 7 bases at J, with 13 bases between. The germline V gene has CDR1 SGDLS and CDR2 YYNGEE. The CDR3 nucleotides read TGTGCCAGCAGCGGTGGGCTAGCCGTCGGGGAGCTGTTTTTT. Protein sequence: CASSGGLAVGELFF.

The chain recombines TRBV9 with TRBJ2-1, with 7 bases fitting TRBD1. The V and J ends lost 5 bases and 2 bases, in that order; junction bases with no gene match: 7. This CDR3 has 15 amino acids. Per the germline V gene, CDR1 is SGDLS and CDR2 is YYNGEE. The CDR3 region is CASSADRATYNEQFF. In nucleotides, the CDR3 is TGTGCCAGCAGTGCAGACAGGGCCACCTACAATGAGCAGTTCTTC.

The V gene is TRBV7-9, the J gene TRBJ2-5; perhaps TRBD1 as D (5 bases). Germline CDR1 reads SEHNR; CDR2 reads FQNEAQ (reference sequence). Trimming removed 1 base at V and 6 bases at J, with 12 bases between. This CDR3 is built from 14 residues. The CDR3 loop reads CASSLGGPLQTQYF. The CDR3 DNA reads TGTGCCAGCAGCTTAGGGGGCCCCCTACAGACCCAGTACTTC.

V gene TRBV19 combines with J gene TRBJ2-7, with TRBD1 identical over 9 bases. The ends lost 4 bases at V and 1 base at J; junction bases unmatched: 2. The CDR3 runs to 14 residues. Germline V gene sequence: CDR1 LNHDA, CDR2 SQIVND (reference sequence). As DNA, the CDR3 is TGTGCCAGTAGTACGGGACAGGGATCCTACGAGCAGTACTTC. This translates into CASSTGQGSYEQYF. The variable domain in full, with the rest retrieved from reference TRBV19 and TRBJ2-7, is DGGITQSPKYLFRKEGQNVTLSCEQNLNHDAMYWYRQDPGQGLRLIYYSQIVNDFQKGDIAEGYSVSREKKESFPLTVTSAQKNPTAFYLCASSTGQGSYEQYFGPGTRLTVT.

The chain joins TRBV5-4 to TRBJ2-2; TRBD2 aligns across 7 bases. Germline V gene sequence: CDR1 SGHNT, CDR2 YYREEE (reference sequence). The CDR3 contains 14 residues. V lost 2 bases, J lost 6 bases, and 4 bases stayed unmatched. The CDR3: CASSFQGGAGELFF. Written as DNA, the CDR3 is TGTGCCAGCAGCTTCCAGGGAGGGGCCGGGGAGCTGTTTTTT. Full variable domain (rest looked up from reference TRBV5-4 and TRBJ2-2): ETGVTQSPTHLIKTRGQQVTLRCSSQSGHNTVSWYQQALGQGPQFIFQYYREEENGRGNFPPRFSGLQFPNYSSELNVNALELDDSALYLCASSFQGGAGELFFGEGSRLTVL.

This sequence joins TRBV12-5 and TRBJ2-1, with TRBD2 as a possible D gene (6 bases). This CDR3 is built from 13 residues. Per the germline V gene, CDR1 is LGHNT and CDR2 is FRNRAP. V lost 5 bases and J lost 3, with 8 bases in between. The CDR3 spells CASGRRGYNEQFF. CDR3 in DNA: TGTGCTAGTGGTCGGAGGGGCTACAATGAGCAGTTCTTC.

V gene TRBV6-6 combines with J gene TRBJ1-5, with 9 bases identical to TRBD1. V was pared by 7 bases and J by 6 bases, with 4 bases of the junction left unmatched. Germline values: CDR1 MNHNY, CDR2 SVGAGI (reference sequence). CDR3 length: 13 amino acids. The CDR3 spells CASIKTGGQPQHF. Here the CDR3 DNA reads TGTGCCAGCATTAAGACAGGGGGTCAGCCCCAGCATTTT.

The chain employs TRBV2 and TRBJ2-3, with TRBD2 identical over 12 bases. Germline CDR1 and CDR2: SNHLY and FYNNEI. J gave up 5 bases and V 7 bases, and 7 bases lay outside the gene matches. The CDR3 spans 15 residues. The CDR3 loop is CASILAGGPGDTQYF. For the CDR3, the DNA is TGTGCCAGCATTCTAGCGGGAGGGCCGGGAGATACGCAGTATTTT.

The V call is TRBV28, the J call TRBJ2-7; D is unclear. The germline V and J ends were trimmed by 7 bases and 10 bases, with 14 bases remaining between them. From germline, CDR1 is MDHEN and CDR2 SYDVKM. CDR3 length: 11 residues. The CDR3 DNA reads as TGTGCCAGCATGGGCAGTACCTTTCAGTACTTC. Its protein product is CASMGSTFQYF.

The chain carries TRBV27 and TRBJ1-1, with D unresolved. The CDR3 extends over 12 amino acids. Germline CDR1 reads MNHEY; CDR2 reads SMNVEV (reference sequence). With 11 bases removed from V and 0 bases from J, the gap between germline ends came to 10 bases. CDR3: CASRRMNTEAFF. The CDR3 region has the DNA TGTGCCTCCCGCAGAATGAACACTGAAGCTTTCTTT.

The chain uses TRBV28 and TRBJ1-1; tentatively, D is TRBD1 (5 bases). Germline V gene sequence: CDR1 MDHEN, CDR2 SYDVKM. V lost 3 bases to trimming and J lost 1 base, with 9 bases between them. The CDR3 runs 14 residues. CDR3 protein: CASSLGGTNTEAFF. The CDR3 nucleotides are TGTGCCAGCAGTTTGGGGGGGACGAACACTGAAGCTTTCTTT.

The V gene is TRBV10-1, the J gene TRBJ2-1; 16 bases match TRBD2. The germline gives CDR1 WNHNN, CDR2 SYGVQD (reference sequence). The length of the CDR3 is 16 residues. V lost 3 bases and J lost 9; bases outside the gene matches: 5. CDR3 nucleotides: TGCGCCAGCAGTGAAGGGACTAGCGGGAGGGCCGCTGAGCAGTTCTTC. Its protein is CASSEGTSGRAAEQFF.

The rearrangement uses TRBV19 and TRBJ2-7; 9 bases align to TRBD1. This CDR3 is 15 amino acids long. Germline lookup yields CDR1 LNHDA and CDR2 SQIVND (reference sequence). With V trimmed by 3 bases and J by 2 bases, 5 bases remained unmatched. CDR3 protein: CASSIVGQGTYEQYF. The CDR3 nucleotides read TGTGCCAGTAGTATCGTCGGACAGGGGACCTACGAGCAGTACTTC. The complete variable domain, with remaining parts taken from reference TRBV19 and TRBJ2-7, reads DGGITQSPKYLFRKEGQNVTLSCEQNLNHDAMYWYRQDPGQGLRLIYYSQIVNDFQKGDIAEGYSVSREKKESFPLTVTSAQKNPTAFYLCASSIVGQGTYEQYFGPGTRLTVT.

The CDR3 loop reads CASSQWNDRVNGYTF. The CDR3 coding sequence is TGTGCCAGCAGCCAATGGAATGACAGGGTGAATGGCTACACCTTC. The chain recombines TRBV7-2 with TRBJ1-2; 7 bases line up with TRBD1. Germline lookup yields CDR1 SGHTA and CDR2 FQGNSA. This CDR3 is built from 15 residues. The J segment lost 6 bases and the V segment lost 5 bases, leaving 12 bases of the junction unmatched. The variable domain in full, completed from reference TRBV7-2 and TRBJ1-2, reads GAGVSQSPSNKVTEKGKDVELRCDPISGHTALYWYRQSLGQGLEFLIYFQGNSAPDKSGLPSDRFSAERTGGSVSTLTIQRTQQEDSAVYLCASSQWNDRVNGYTFGSGTRLTVV.

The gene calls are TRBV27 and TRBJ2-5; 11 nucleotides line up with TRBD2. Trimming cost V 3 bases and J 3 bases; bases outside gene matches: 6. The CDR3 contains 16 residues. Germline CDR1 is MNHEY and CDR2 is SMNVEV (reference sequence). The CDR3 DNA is TGTGCCAGCAGTTTCAACCCTAGCGGGAGGAAAGAGACCCAGTACTTC. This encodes CASSFNPSGRKETQYF.

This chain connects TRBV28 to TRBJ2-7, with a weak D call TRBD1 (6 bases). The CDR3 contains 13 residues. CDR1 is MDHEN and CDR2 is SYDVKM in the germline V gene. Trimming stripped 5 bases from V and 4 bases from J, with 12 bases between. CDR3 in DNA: TGTGCCAGCAGTCCAGGGACATTTTACGAGCAGTACTTC. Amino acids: CASSPGTFYEQYF.

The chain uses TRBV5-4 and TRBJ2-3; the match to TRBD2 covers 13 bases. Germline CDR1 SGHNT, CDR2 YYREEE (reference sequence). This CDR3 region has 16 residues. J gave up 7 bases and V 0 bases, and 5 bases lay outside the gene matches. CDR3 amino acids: CASSLAGTSGANTQYF. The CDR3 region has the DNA TGTGCCAGCAGCTTGGCCGGGACTAGCGGGGCAAATACGCAGTATTTT.

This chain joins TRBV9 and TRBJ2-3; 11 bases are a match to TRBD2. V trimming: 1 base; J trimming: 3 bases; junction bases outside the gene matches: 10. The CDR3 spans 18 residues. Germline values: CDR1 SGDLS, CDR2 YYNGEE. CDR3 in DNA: TGTGCCAGCAGCGTACTAGGGACTAGCGGTTTCCGGACAGATACGCAGTATTTT. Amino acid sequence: CASSVLGTSGFRTDTQYF.

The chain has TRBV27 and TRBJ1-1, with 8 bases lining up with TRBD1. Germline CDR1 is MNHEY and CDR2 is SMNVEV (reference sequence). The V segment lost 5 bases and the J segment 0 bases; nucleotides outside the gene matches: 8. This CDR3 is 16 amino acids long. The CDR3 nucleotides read TGTGCCAGCAGTCCCCGGGACAGGACCATGAACACTGAAGCTTTCTTT. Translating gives CASSPRDRTMNTEAFF.

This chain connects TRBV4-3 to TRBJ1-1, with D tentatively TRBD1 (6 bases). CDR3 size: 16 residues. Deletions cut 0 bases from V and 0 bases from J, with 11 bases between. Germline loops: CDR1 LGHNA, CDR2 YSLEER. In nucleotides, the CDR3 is TGCGCCAGCAGCCAAGATCTAGGGACACTGAACACTGAAGCTTTCTTT. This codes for CASSQDLGTLNTEAFF.

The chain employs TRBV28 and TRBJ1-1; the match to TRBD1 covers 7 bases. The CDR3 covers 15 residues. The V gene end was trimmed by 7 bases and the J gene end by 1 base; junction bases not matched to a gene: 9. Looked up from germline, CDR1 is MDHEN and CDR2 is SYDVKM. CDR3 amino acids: CASKPTGAGNTEAFF. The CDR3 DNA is TGTGCCAGCAAACCTACAGGGGCAGGGAACACTGAAGCTTTCTTT.

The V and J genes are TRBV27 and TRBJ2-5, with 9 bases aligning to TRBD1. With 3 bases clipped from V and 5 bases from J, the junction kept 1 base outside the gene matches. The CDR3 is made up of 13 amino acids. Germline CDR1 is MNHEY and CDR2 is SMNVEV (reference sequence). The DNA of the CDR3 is TGTGCCAGCAGTTTTACAGGGGGCGAGACCCAGTACTTC. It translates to CASSFTGGETQYF.

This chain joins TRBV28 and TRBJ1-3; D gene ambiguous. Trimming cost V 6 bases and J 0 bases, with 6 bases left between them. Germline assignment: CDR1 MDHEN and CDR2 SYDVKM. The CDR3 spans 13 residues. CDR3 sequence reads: CASRKSSGNTIYF. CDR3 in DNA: TGTGCCAGCAGGAAGAGCTCTGGAAACACCATATATTTT.

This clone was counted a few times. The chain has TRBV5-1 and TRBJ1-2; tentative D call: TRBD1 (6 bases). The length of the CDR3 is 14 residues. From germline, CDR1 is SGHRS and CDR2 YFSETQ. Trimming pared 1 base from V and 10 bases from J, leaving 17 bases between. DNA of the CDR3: TGCGCCAGCAGCTTGACAGGGTGGAGTGGGTTCTACACCTTC. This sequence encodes CASSLTGWSGFYTF.